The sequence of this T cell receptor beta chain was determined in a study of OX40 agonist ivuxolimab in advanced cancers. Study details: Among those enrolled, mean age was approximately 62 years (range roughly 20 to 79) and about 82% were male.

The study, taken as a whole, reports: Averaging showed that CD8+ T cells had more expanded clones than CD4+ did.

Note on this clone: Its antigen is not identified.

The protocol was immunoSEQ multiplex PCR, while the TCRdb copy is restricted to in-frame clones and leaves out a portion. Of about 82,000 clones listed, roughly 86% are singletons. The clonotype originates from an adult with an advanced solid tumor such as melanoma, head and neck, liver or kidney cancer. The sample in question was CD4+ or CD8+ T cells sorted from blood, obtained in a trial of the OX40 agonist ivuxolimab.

Written as DNA, the CDR3 is TGTGCCAGCAGCTTAGTCCGGGGAGGCTACTACAATGAGCAGTTCTTC. Translating it yields CASSLVRGGYYNEQFF. The chain combines TRBV11-2 with TRBJ2-1, with D possibly matching TRBD2 (6 bases). Germline V gene data show CDR1 as SGHAT and CDR2 as FQNNGV. V was clipped by 1 base and J by 3 bases, with 13 bases between them. The CDR3 length is 16 residues. Full variable domain (rest looked up from reference TRBV11-2 and TRBJ2-1): EAGVAQSPRYKIIEKRQSVAFWCNPISGHATLYWYQQILGQGPKLLIQFQNNGVVDDSQLPKDRFSAERLKGVDSTLKIQPAKLEDSAVYLCASSLVRGGYYNEQFFGPGTRLTVL.